The clone carrying this T cell receptor beta chain has just a few counts. As yet, its antigen is unknown. Primers used in a second PCR of about 7 to 12 cycles were a sample-barcoded 5' primer and a J-beta primer mix. Each CDR3 protein gets one entry after TCRdb re-called the 5' RACE reads with MiXCR. The table includes some 1,500,000 distinct CDR3 sequences, 42% detected once. This specimen belongs to a study of blood T cells in healthy people across ages. Overall study context: The capture of about one barcoded beta molecule per two T cells was achieved by template switching. Overall study findings and caveats: Leaving the PBMCs unsorted stopped any conclusive comparison of naive versus antigen-experienced cells.

Germline V gene lookup returns CDR1 ENHRY and CDR2 SYGVKD. Trimming removed 6 bases at V and 4 bases at J, with 6 bases between. This CDR3 region has 11 residues. This chain links TRBV10-3 with TRBJ1-2; D is unclear. Sequencing was performed on blood. This receptor was taken from a young woman in good health. As DNA, the CDR3 is TGTGCCATCAGCCAAGTCTATGGCTACACCTTC. Translated: CAISQVYGYTF.